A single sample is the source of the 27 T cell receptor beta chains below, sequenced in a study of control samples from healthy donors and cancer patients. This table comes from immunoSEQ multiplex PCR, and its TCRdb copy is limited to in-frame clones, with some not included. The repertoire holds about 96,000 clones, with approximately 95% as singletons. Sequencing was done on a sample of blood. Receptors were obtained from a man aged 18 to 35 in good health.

This chain's CDR3 is CASSLASDYEQYF. CDR3 DNA: TGTGCCAGCAGTTTAGCGTCTGACTACGAGCAGTACTTC. The chain employs TRBV27 and TRBJ2-7; no clear D gene. Deletions cut 2 bases from V and 3 bases from J, with 8 bases between. Germline loops: CDR1 MNHEY, CDR2 SMNVEV (reference sequence). The CDR3 is made up of 13 amino acids.

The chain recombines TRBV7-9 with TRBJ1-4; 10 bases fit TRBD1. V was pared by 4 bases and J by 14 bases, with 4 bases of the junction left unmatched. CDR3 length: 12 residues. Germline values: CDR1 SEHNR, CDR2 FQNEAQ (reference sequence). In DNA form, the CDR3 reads TGTGCCAGCAGCTCGGACAGGGGGAGGCTGTTTTTT. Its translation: CASSSDRGRLFF.

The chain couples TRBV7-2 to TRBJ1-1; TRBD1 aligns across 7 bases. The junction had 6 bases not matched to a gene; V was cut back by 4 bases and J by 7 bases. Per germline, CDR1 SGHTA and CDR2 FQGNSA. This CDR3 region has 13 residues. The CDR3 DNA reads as TGTGCCAGCAGCTCTGGACAGGCGCATGAAGCTTTCTTT. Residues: CASSSGQAHEAFF. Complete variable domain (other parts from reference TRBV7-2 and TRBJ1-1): GAGVSQSPSNKVTEKGKDVELRCDPISGHTALYWYRQSLGQGLEFLIYFQGNSAPDKSGLPSDRFSAERTGGSVSTLTIQRTQQEDSAVYLCASSSGQAHEAFFGQGTRLTVV.

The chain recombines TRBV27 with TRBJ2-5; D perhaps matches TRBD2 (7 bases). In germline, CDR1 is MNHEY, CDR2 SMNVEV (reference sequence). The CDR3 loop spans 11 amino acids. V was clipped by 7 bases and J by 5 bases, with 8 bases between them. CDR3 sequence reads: CASKGGETQYF. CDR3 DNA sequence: TGTGCCAGCAAGGGGGGGGAGACCCAGTACTTC.

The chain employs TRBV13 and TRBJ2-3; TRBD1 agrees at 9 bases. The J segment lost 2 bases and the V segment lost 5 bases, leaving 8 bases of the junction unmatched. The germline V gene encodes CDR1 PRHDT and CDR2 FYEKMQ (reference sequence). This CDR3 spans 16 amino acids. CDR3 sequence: CASSPRQGVATDTQYF. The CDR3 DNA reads TGTGCCAGCAGCCCAAGACAGGGGGTTGCCACAGATACGCAGTATTTT.

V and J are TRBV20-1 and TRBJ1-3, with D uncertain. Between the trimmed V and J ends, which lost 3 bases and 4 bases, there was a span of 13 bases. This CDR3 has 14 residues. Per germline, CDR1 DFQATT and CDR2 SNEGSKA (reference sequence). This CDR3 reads CSASRFFGGNTIYF. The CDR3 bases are TGCAGTGCTAGTAGGTTTTTTGGCGGAAACACCATATATTTT.

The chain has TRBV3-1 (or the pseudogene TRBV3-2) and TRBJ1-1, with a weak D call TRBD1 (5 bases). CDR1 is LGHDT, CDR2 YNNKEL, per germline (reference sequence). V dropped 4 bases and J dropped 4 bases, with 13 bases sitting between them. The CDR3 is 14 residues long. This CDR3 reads CASSPLTVITEAFF. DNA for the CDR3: TGTGCCAGCAGCCCCCTGACAGTTATCACTGAAGCTTTCTTT.

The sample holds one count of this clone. CDR3 region: CASSLEGQGPYEQYF. DNA for the CDR3: TGTGCCAGCAGCTTAGAAGGACAGGGGCCCTACGAGCAGTACTTC. The rearrangement links TRBV7-9 to TRBJ2-7; 9 bases align to TRBD1. The CDR3 is 15 residues long. CDR1 and CDR2 from the germline V gene are SEHNR and FQNEAQ (reference sequence). J gave up 2 bases and V 1 base, and 3 bases lay outside the gene matches.

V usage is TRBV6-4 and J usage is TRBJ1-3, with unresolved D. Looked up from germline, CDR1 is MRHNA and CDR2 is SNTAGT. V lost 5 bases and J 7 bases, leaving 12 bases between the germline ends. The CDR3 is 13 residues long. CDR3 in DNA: TGTGCCAGCAGTCCTGACGGAGTCAACACCATATATTTT. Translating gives CASSPDGVNTIYF.

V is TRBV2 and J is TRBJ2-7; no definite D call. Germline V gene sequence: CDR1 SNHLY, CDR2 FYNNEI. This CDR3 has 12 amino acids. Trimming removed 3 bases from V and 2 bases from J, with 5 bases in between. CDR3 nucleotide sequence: TGTGCCAGCAGTGATCGGCCCTACGAGCAGTACTTC. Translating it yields CASSDRPYEQYF.

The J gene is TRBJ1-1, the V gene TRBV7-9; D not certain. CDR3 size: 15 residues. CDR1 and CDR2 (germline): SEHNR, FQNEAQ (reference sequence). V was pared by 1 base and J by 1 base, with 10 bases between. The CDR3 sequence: CASSLGFEPNTEAFF. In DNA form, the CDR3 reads TGTGCCAGCAGCTTAGGGTTCGAACCGAACACTGAAGCTTTCTTT.

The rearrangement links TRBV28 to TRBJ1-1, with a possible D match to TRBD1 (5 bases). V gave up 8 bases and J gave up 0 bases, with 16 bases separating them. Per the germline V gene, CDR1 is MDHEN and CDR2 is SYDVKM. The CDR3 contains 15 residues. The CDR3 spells CASAPAGGMNTEAFF. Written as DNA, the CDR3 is TGTGCCAGCGCGCCGGCGGGGGGTATGAACACTGAAGCTTTCTTT.

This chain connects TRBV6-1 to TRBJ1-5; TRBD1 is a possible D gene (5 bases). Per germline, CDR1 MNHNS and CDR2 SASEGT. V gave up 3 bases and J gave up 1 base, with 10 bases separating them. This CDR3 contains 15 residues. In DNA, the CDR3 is TGTGCCAGCAGTGAGGGTGCAGGGAGCAATCAGCCCCAGCATTTT. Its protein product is CASSEGAGSNQPQHF.

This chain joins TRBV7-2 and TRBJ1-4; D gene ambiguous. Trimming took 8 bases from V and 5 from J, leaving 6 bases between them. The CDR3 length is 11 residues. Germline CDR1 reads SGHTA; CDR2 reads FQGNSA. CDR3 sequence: CASGLNEKLFF. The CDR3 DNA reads TGTGCCAGCGGACTCAATGAAAAACTGTTTTTT.

The CDR3 region is CAISGDRGPFGYTF. In nucleotides, the CDR3 is TGTGCCATCAGTGGGGACAGGGGACCTTTTGGCTACACCTTC. This chain joins TRBV10-3 and TRBJ1-2, with TRBD1 matching over 10 bases. The length of the CDR3 is 14 residues. V shed 4 bases, J shed 7 bases, and the junction held 6 bases outside the gene matches. Germline V gene lookup returns CDR1 ENHRY and CDR2 SYGVKD.

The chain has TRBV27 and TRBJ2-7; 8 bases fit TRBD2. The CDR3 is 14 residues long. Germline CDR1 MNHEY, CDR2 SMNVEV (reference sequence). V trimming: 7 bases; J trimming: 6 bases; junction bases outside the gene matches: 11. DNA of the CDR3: TGTGCCAGCACCTTCAGGGCGGGGGGTCCCGAGCAGTACTTC. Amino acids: CASTFRAGGPEQYF.

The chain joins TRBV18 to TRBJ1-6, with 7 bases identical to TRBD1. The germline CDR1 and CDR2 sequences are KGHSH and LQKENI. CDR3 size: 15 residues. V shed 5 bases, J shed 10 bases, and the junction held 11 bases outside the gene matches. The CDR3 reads CASSYDRVVVSPLHF. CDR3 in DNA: TGTGCCAGCTCATATGACAGGGTGGTAGTCTCACCCCTCCACTTT.

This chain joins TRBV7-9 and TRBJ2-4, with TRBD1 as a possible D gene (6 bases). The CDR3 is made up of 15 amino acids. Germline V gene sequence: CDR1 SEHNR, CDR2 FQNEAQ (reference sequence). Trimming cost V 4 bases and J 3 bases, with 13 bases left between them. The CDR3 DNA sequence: TGTGCCAGCAGCTCCCCTAAGGACAGCAAAAACATTCAGTACTTC. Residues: CASSSPKDSKNIQYF. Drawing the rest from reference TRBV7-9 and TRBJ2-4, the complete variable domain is DTGVSQNPRHKITKRGQNVTFRCDPISEHNRLYWYRQTLGQGPEFLTYFQNEAQLEKSRLLSDRFSAERPKGSFSTLEIQRTEQGDSAMYLCASSSPKDSKNIQYFGAGTRLSVL.

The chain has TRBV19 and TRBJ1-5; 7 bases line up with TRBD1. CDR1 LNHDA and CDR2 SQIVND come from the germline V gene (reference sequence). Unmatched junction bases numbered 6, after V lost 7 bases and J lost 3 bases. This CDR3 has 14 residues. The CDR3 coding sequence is TGTGCCAGTAAAGAACAGGGGAACAATCAGCCCCAGCATTTT. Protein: CASKEQGNNQPQHF.

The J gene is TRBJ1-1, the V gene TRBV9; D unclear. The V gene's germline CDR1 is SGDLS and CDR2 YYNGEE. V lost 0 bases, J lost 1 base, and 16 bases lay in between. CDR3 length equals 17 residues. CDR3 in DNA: TGTGCCAGCAGCGTAGGCGAGTGGGCGACACAGAACACTGAAGCTTTCTTT. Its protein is CASSVGEWATQNTEAFF.

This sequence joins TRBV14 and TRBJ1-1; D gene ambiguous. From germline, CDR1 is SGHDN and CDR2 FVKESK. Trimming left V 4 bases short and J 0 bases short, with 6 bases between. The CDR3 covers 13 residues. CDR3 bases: TGTGCCAGCAGCCCCCGGGTGAACACTGAAGCTTTCTTT. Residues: CASSPRVNTEAFF.

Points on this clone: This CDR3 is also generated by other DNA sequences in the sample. The CDR3 coding sequence is TGTGCCAGTAGTACCTATACTGAAGCTTTCTTT. This encodes CASSTYTEAFF. This chain connects TRBV19 to TRBJ1-1; no definite D call. The V and J ends lost 4 bases and 5 bases respectively, with 5 bases between them. Germline V lookup: CDR1 LNHDA, CDR2 SQIVND (reference sequence). This CDR3 has 11 amino acids.

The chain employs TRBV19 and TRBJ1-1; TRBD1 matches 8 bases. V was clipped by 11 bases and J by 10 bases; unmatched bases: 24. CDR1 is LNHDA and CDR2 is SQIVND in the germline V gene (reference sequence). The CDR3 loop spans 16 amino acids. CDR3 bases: TGTGCCTCCCACCGGTTACCCCAGGGGGCCGAACACCTAGCTTTCTTT. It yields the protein CASHRLPQGAEHLAFF.

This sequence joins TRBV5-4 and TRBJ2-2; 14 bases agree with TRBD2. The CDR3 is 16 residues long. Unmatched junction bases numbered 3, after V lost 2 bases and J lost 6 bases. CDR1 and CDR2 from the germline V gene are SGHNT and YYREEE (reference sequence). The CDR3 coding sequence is TGTGCCAGCAGCTTCGGACTAGCGGGGGGAGCCGGGGAGCTGTTTTTT. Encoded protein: CASSFGLAGGAGELFF.

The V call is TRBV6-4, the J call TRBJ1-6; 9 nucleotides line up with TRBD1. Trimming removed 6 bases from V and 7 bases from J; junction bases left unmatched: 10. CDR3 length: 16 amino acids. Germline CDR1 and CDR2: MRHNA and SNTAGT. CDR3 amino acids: CASSLDSTGGNSPLHF. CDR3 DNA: TGTGCCAGCAGCCTAGATTCGACAGGGGGAAATTCACCCCTCCACTTT.

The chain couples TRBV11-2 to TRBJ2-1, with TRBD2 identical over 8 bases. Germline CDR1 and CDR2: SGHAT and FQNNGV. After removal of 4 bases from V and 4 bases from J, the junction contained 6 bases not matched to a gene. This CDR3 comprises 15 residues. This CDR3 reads CASSSPAGGYNEQFF. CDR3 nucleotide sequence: TGTGCCAGCAGCTCGCCTGCGGGAGGTTACAATGAGCAGTTCTTC.

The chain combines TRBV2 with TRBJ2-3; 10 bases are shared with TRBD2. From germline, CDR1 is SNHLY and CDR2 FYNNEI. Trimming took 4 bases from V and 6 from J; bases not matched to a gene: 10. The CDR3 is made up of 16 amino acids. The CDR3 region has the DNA TGTGCCAGCAGTGGTTGGCCTAGCGGGAGTTTGGATACGCAGTATTTT. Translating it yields CASSGWPSGSLDTQYF.